One sample yielded the 15 T cell receptor beta chains listed below, sequenced in a study of T cell repertoires in cytomegalovirus infection. MiXCR, run by TCRdb on the reads, gives a single entry per CDR3 protein. The sample lists about 740,000 distinct CDR3 sequences; 35% were seen once. The sample was PBMCs. The receptor source for this set is a human donor in good health (CMV status not recorded). Some clones in this sample may be carry-over from other donors' samples.

This clonotype was picked up a small number of times. The rearrangement joins TRBV28 to TRBJ2-2; 10 bases match TRBD1. Trimming cost V 4 bases and J 4 bases; bases outside gene matches: 9. CDR1 is MDHEN, CDR2 SYDVKM, per germline. This CDR3 region has 17 residues. The CDR3 DNA follows: TGTGCCAGCAGTTCCCCTCCCGGGACAGGGGTCACCGGGGAGCTGTTTTTT. Its translation is CASSSPPGTGVTGELFF.

This chain links TRBV28 with TRBJ2-2; D is ambiguous. The ends were cut back, 3 bases at V and 5 bases at J, with 13 bases in the middle. The CDR3 is 15 amino acids. The germline V gene encodes CDR1 MDHEN and CDR2 SYDVKM. The CDR3 sequence: CASSLWEVGTGELFF. The CDR3 bases are TGTGCCAGCAGTTTGTGGGAAGTAGGGACCGGGGAGCTGTTTTTT.

V is TRBV27 and J is TRBJ2-2, with 9 bases lining up with TRBD1. The J segment lost 14 bases and the V segment lost 4 bases, leaving 8 bases of the junction unmatched. This CDR3 has 13 amino acids. The germline CDR1 and CDR2 sequences are MNHEY and SMNVEV (reference sequence). CDR3 DNA sequence: TGTGCCAGCAGTTCCACCGGGACAGGGAAACTGTTTTTT. This sequence encodes CASSSTGTGKLFF.

This clonotype turned up a few times. The rearrangement links TRBV28 to TRBJ1-4; weak D call: TRBD1 (5 bases). Germline CDR1 MDHEN, CDR2 SYDVKM. V was pared by 6 bases and J by 7 bases, with 15 bases between. The CDR3 is made up of 14 amino acids. In DNA, the CDR3 is TGTGCCAGCAGACTACAGGTAGCGGGTGAAAAACTGTTTTTT. This gives the protein CASRLQVAGEKLFF.

About this clonotype itself: At one boundary the junction diverges from the germline segment, which might be a read error. The V gene is TRBV11-2, the J gene TRBJ1-2; D unresolved. The CDR3 is made up of 15 amino acids. Germline-derived CDR1 and CDR2 are SGHAT and FQNNGV. CDR3 sequence (DNA): TGTACCAGCAGCTTAGAAATTGGGCCTTCGTATGGCTACACCTTC. This sequence encodes CTSSLEIGPSYGYTF.

The chain joins TRBV5-1 to TRBJ1-1; D is unresolved. Germline assignment: CDR1 SGHRS and CDR2 YFSETQ. The CDR3 totals 14 residues. V dropped 1 base and J dropped 1 base, with 8 bases sitting between them. CDR3 in amino acids: CASSLNTKNTEAFF. In DNA form, the CDR3 reads TGCGCCAGCAGCTTGAATACTAAGAACACTGAAGCTTTCTTT.

This clonotype was counted at least ten times. The genes are TRBV7-8 and TRBJ1-1, with 8 bases that match TRBD1. With 5 bases clipped from V and 6 bases from J, the junction kept 2 bases outside the gene matches. The CDR3 totals 12 residues. Germline loops: CDR1 SGHVS, CDR2 FQNEAQ. The CDR3 nucleotides read TGTGCCAGCAGCAAGGACAGGGCTGAAGCTTTCTTT. This encodes CASSKDRAEAFF.

This rearrangement joins TRBV28 to TRBJ2-7, with 9 bases fitting TRBD1. The ends lost 5 bases at V and 4 bases at J; junction bases unmatched: 12. CDR1 and CDR2 from the germline V gene are MDHEN and SYDVKM. The CDR3 consists of 16 residues. The CDR3 sequence: CASSLDPGQGRYEQYF. The CDR3 bases are TGTGCCAGCAGTCTCGATCCGGGACAGGGCAGGTACGAGCAGTACTTC.

The chain employs TRBV24-1 and TRBJ2-3; tentatively, D is TRBD2 (6 bases). This CDR3 has 15 residues. V lost 0 bases and J lost 6, with 12 bases in between. The germline V gene has CDR1 KGHDR and CDR2 SFDVKD. CDR3 in amino acids: CATSDLSTGGDTQYF. The CDR3 nucleotides read TGTGCCACCAGTGATTTGTCGACCGGAGGGGATACGCAGTATTTT.

About this clonotype: Its ends do not fully match the called genes, so a read error is possible. The V call is TRBV11-2, the J call TRBJ1-1; TRBD1 matches at 7 bases. This CDR3 has 16 residues. CDR1 SGHAT and CDR2 FQNNGV come from the germline V gene. The CDR3 nucleotides are TGTGCCAGCAGCAAATTTGGACAGGCGATGAACACTGATGCTTTCTTT. Its protein is CASSKFGQAMNTDAFF.

This clonotype occurred a few times. The chain recombines TRBV28 with TRBJ2-7; tentative D call: TRBD1 (6 bases). Trimming took 8 bases from V and 4 from J, leaving 9 bases between them. The CDR3 runs 11 residues. Per germline, CDR1 MDHEN and CDR2 SYDVKM. The CDR3 sequence is CASQGRYEQYF. In DNA form, the CDR3 reads TGTGCCAGCCAGGGGAGATACGAGCAGTACTTC.

The chain carries TRBV28 and TRBJ1-1, with D possibly being TRBD1 (6 bases). Per germline, CDR1 MDHEN and CDR2 SYDVKM. The V end lost 6 bases, the J end lost 1 base, and 27 bases lay between the germline ends. The CDR3 totals 19 residues. DNA for the CDR3: TGTGCCAGCAGCGGTGCACAGGGCCCCTTAGGGGTGTGGAACACTGAAGCTTTCTTT. The encoded protein is CASSGAQGPLGVWNTEAFF.

The CDR3 loop is CAITRPPEAFF. The CDR3 DNA follows: TGTGCCATCACTCGGCCTCCTGAAGCTTTCTTT. This rearrangement joins TRBV6-2 or TRBV6-3 to TRBJ1-1; D gene unclear. Trimming pared 10 bases from V and 6 bases from J, leaving 12 bases between. The germline V gene has CDR1 MNHEY and CDR2 SVGEGT. There are 11 residues in the CDR3.

Concerning this clonotype: This CDR3 fails to terminate in the conserved phenylalanine or tryptophan, so it likely reflects a read error. The rearrangement uses TRBV5-5 and TRBJ2-6; 9 bases line up with TRBD1. The CDR3 is made up of 17 amino acids. From germline, CDR1 is SGHKS and CDR2 YYEKEE (reference sequence). The DNA for the CDR3 is TGTGCCAGCAGCTTGTTCACAGGGGGCTCTGGGGCCAACGTACTGACTCTC. It codes for CASSLFTGGSGANVLTL.

This clonotype was counted ten times or more. The chain employs TRBV7-9 and TRBJ2-7; tentative D call: TRBD1 (5 bases). CDR1 is SEHNR and CDR2 is FQNEAQ in the germline V gene (reference sequence). This CDR3 contains 14 residues. V was clipped by 2 bases and J by 2 bases, with 10 bases between them. The chain's CDR3 is CASSLPGNPYEQYF. The CDR3, as DNA: TGTGCCAGCAGCTTACCAGGGAATCCCTACGAGCAGTACTTC.